The text below deals with one T cell receptor (beta chain). This entry is derived from a study of cytomegalovirus exposure and HLA in healthy donors. CDR1 and CDR2 (germline): MGHDK, SYGVNS. Deletions cut 8 bases from V and 7 bases from J, with 14 bases between. This CDR3 spans 12 amino acids. Primers: 60 Vbeta forward and 13 Jbeta reverse. Produced via immunoSEQ multiplex PCR; TCRdb's table is partial and in-frame only. The sample holds 100,000 to 150,000 clones. V is TRBV25-1 and J is TRBJ2-5; D might be TRBD1 (5 bases). This TCR was recovered from a middle-aged man in good health and CMV-seronegative. Sequenced sample: PBMCs. CDR3 sequence (DNA): TGTGCCAGCTCCACGACAGCCGGGACCCAGTACTTC. As protein: CASSTTAGTQYF.